Reported below is one T cell receptor beta chain. Deletions cut 4 bases from V and 1 base from J, with 14 bases between. Germline assignment: CDR1 LGHDT and CDR2 YNNKEL (reference sequence). The CDR3 covers 15 residues. Assay: immunoSEQ multiplex PCR; the TCRdb copy retains only in-frame clones and omits some. The table includes 65,000 to 75,000 clones, about 81% detected once. These data originate in a study of blood T cell repertoires in COVID-19. The sample consisted of peripheral blood. The clonotype originates from an elderly man with acute or convalescent COVID-19. This chain connects TRBV3-1 (or the pseudogene TRBV3-2) to TRBJ2-7; the D gene is possibly TRBD1 (6 bases). The CDR3 coding sequence is TGTGCCAGCAGCCCACAACAGGGAGTATCCTACGAGCAGTACTTC. Translation: CASSPQQGVSYEQYF.